This entry lists 3 T cell receptor beta chains sequenced from one sample in a study of T cell responses to AZD1222 COVID-19 vaccine. Assay used: immunoSEQ multiplex PCR; TCRdb lists only in-frame clones, some missing. The sample shows approximately 100,000 clones, 90% of them seen only once. The sample here was peripheral blood, taken on day 0 of AZD1222 vaccination. The receptors originated from an adult in good health.

The chain is built from TRBV10-3 and TRBJ1-3; no definite D call. Trimming took off 3 bases at V and 8 bases at J, with 5 bases between the two ends. The CDR3 is 11 residues long. CDR1 is ENHRY and CDR2 is SYGVKD in the germline V gene. CDR3 sequence: CAISDGYTIYF. CDR3 coding DNA: TGTGCCATCAGTGATGGGTACACCATATATTTT.

In nucleotides, the CDR3 is TGTGCCAGCAGTTTTCGGACCTACAATGAGCAGTTCTTC. Residues: CASSFRTYNEQFF. The chain uses TRBV12-3 or TRBV12-4 and TRBJ2-1; no reliable D call. The CDR3 runs 13 residues. With 3 bases removed from V and 2 bases from J, the gap between germline ends came to 5 bases.

This chain's CDR3 is CASKAGVENGYTF. For the CDR3, the DNA is TGTGCCAGTAAAGCGGGGGTTGAGAATGGCTACACCTTC. The J gene is TRBJ1-2, the V gene TRBV27, with D tentatively TRBD1 (5 bases). Germline CDR1 is MNHEY and CDR2 is SMNVEV (reference sequence). Trimming left V 9 bases short and J 6 bases short, with 17 bases between. This CDR3 comprises 13 residues.